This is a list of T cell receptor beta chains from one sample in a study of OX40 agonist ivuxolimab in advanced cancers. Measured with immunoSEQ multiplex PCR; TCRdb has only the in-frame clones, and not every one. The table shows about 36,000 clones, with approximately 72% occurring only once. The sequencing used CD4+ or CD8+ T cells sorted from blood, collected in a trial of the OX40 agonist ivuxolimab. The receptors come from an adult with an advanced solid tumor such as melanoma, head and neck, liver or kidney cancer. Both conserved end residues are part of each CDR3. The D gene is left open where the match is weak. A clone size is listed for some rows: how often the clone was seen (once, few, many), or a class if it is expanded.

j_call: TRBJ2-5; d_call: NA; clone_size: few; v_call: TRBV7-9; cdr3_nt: TGTGCCAGCAGCTTAGCCTCGGACTCCGGGGAGACCCAGTACTTC; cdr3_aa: CASSLASDSGETQYF
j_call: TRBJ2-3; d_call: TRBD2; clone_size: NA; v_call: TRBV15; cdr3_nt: TGTGCCACCAGCAGAATCCGACTAGCGCCCTCGGATACGCAGTATTTT; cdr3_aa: CATSRIRLAPSDTQYF
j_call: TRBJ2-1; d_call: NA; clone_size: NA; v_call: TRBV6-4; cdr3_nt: TGTGCCAGCAGAACCGGGCCCAACGCGTACAATGAGCAGTTCTTC; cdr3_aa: CASRTGPNAYNEQFF
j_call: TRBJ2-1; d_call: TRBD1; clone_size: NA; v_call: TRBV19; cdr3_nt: TGTGCCAGTACCTACAGGGGGCTTTCCAATGAGCAGTTCTTC; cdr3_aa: CASTYRGLSNEQFF
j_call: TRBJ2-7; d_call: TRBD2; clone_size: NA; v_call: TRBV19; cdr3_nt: TGTGCCAGTAGTGAGGGGACTACCTACGAGCAGTACTTC; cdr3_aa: CASSEGTTYEQYF
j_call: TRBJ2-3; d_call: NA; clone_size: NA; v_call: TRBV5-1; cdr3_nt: TGCGCCAGCAGCTTGGACGGCCGAGATACGCAGTATTTT; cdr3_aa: CASSLDGRDTQYF
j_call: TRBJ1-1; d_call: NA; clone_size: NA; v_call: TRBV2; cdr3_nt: TGTGCCAGCAGTCCTGGGCCCAACACTGAAGCTTTCTTT; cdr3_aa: CASSPGPNTEAFF
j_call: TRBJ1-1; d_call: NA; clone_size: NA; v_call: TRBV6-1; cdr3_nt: TGTGCCAGCACTGAGGCCAGAGTTATGAACACTGAAGCTTTCTTT; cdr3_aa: CASTEARVMNTEAFF
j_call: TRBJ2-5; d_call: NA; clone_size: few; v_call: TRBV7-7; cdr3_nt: TGTGCCAGCAGCTTAGGTTTTTCCCAAGAGACCCAGTACTTC; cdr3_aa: CASSLGFSQETQYF
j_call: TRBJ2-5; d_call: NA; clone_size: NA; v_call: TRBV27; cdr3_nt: TGTGCCAGCAGCGGACAGAGACAAGAGACCCAGTACTTC; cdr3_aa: CASSGQRQETQYF
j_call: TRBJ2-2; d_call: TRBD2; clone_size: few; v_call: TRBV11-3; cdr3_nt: TGTGCCAGCAGCTTAGGTAGCGGGGCCAACACCGGGGAGCTGTTTTTT; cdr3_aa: CASSLGSGANTGELFF
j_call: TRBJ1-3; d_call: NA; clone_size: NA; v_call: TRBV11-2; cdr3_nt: TGTGCCAGCAGCCCATACACCGGGACGGTTGGAAACACCATATATTTT; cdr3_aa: CASSPYTGTVGNTIYF
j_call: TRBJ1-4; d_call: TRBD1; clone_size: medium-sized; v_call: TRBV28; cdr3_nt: TGTGCCAGCAGTTTATTGACAGGGGTTGATGAAAAACTGTTTTTT; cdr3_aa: CASSLLTGVDEKLFF
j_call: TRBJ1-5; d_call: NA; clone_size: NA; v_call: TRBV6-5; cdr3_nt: TGTGCCAGCAGTTCCCCGGGGCATGATCAGCCCCAGCATTTT; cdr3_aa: CASSSPGHDQPQHF
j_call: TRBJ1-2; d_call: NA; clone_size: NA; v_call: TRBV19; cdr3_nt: TGTGCCAGCACCGCGGTAAACTATGGCTACACCTTC; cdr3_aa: CASTAVNYGYTF
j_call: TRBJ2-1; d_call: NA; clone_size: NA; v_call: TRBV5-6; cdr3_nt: TGTGCCAGCAGCTTGTCTGGTAGGCAGGGGCCTTTAGCTGAGCAGTTCTTC; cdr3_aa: CASSLSGRQGPLAEQFF
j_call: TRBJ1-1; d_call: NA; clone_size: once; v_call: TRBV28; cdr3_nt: TGTGCCAGCAGTTTTCGCCCCCAGACAGGTAACACTGAAGCTTTCTTT; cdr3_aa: CASSFRPQTGNTEAFF
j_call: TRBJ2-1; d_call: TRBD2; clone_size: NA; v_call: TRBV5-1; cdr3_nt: TGCGCCAGCAGCAGGGGACTAGCGGGGGCGAGTGAGCAGTTCTTC; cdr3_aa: CASSRGLAGASEQFF
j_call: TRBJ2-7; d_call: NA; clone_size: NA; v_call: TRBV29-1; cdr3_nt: TGCAGCGGCGGGACGGGCCTCCTAAACGAGCAGTACTTC; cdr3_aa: CSGGTGLLNEQYF
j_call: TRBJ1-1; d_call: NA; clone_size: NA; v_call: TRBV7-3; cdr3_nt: TGTGCCAGCAGCCCTAGTCCTGGTGGCACTGAAGCTTTCTTT; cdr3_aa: CASSPSPGGTEAFF
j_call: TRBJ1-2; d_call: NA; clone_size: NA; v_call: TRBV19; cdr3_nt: TGTGCCAGTGGCTCGGACCCTCGTGGTGGCTACACCTTC; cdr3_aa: CASGSDPRGGYTF
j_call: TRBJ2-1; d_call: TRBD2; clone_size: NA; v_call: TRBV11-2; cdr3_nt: TGTGCCAGCAGCTTACCGGGAGGACGTCATGAGCAGTTCTTC; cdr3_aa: CASSLPGGRHEQFF
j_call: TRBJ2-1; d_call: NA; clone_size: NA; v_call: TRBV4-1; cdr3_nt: TGCGCCAGCAGCCCCCTTGGACGGAAGGGGAGAAATGAGCAGTTCTTC; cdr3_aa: CASSPLGRKGRNEQFF